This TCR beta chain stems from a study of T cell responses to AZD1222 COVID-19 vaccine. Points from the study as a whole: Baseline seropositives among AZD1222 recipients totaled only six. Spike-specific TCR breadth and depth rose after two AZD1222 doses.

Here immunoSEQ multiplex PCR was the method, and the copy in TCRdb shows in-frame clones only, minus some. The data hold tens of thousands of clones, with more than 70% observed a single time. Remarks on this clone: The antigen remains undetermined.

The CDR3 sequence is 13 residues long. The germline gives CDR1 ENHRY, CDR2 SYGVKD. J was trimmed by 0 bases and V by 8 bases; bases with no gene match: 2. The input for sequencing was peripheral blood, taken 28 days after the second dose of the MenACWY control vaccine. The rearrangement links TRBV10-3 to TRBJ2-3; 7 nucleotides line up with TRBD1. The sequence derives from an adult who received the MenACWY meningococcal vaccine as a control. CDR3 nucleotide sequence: TGTGCCATCGAGGGGGCTAGCACAGATACGCAGTATTTT. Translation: CAIEGASTDTQYF.